The 23 T cell receptor beta chains in this list originate from one sample, sequenced in a study of shared clonotypes between healthy human individuals. The assay was immunoSEQ multiplex PCR, and TCRdb's table has in-frame clones only and misses some. The table shows about 700,000 clones, with around 67% occurring only once. Material for sequencing was memory CD4+ T cells sorted from blood. Subset here: CD45RA-negative fraction. The receptors derive from a woman aged 30 to 39 in good health.

This clone was seen a handful of times. The CDR3 DNA sequence: TGTGCCACCAGCAGAGATAAACAGGGAGAGGGCTACACCTTC. Translating gives CATSRDKQGEGYTF. J is TRBJ1-2 and V is TRBV15; D might be TRBD1 (6 bases). Trimming took 0 bases from V and 8 from J, leaving 13 bases between them. Per germline, CDR1 LNHNV and CDR2 YYDKDF (reference sequence). There are 14 residues in the CDR3.

The chain has TRBV29-1 and TRBJ2-7; D remains ambiguous. V was trimmed by 6 bases and J by 6 bases, leaving 15 bases between them. Germline V gene lookup returns CDR1 SQVTM and CDR2 ANQGSEA. This CDR3 region has 12 residues. The CDR3 coding sequence is TGCAGCGTCAGCCCTAGGGCGTTCGAGCAGTACTTC. This codes for CSVSPRAFEQYF.

The rearrangement uses TRBV5-1 and TRBJ1-4, with 8 bases identical to TRBD1. Germline CDR1 SGHRS, CDR2 YFSETQ. With 4 bases clipped from V and 8 bases from J, the junction kept 10 bases outside the gene matches. The CDR3 is 15 amino acids. In DNA, the CDR3 is TGCGCCAGCAGCCCTTGGACAGGGCCAGGGGAAAAACTGTTTTTT. This translates into CASSPWTGPGEKLFF.

This chain links TRBV28 with TRBJ2-7; the D gene is possibly TRBD2 (6 bases). The CDR3 runs to 14 residues. From germline, CDR1 is MDHEN and CDR2 SYDVKM. V was trimmed by 7 bases and J by 3 bases, leaving 16 bases between them. The CDR3 DNA reads TGTGCCAGCAATGGGAGGAACGGGATCTACGAGCAGTACTTC. Translated, it gives CASNGRNGIYEQYF.

The chain has TRBV7-8 and TRBJ2-1; D perhaps matches TRBD2 (5 bases). Germline loops: CDR1 SGHVS, CDR2 FQNEAQ. V lost 4 bases, J lost 7 bases, and 17 bases lay in between. The CDR3 sequence is 15 residues long. The CDR3 region has the DNA TGTGCCAGCAGCTCTCGAGAGGGCCGTCAGAATGAGCAGTTCTTC. Translated: CASSSREGRQNEQFF.

The chain links TRBV5-1 to TRBJ2-5; D uncertain. V lost 7 bases and J 1 base, leaving 14 bases between the germline ends. The germline V gene encodes CDR1 SGHRS and CDR2 YFSETQ. This CDR3 has 14 residues. This chain's CDR3 is CASSHAVIQETQYF. DNA of the CDR3: TGCGCCAGCTCCCACGCAGTAATCCAAGAGACCCAGTACTTC.

This rearrangement joins TRBV29-1 to TRBJ1-3; 7 bases are shared with TRBD1. V lost 5 bases and J lost 2; bases outside the gene matches: 3. The CDR3 extends over 13 amino acids. The germline V gene encodes CDR1 SQVTM and CDR2 ANQGSEA. CDR3 coding DNA: TGCAGCGTTACAGGGGTTGCTGGAAACACCATATATTTT. Its protein is CSVTGVAGNTIYF.

The rearrangement joins TRBV11-3 to TRBJ2-1; 12 bases are a match to TRBD1. Germline assignment: CDR1 SGHNT and CDR2 YENEEA. The CDR3 has 16 residues. The J segment lost 7 bases and the V segment lost 3 bases, leaving 7 bases of the junction unmatched. The CDR3, as DNA: TGTGCCAGCAGCTTGACTTGGGACAGGGGGCATAATGAGCAGTTCTTC. Amino acid sequence: CASSLTWDRGHNEQFF.

The CDR3: CASNGGRETQYF. Written as DNA, the CDR3 is TGTGCCAGCAACGGAGGGAGAGAGACCCAGTACTTC. V usage is TRBV6-5 and J usage is TRBJ2-5, with D possibly TRBD2 on 6 matching bases. Trimming pared 7 bases from V and 4 bases from J, leaving 10 bases between. The CDR3 is made up of 12 amino acids. The germline V gene has CDR1 MNHEY and CDR2 SVGAGI.

This clone was picked up many times. This chain connects TRBV7-9 to TRBJ2-3; 9 bases match TRBD1. In germline, CDR1 is SEHNR, CDR2 FQNEAQ (reference sequence). Trimming took 8 bases from V and 3 from J; bases not matched to a gene: 9. The CDR3 extends over 15 amino acids. For the CDR3, the DNA is TGTGCCAGCTCCTACTACAGGGGGCGAACAGATACGCAGTATTTT. Translation gives CASSYYRGRTDTQYF.

J is TRBJ1-5 and V is TRBV19; TRBD1 agrees at 8 bases. Germline lookup yields CDR1 LNHDA and CDR2 SQIVND (reference sequence). This CDR3 region has 16 residues. After removal of 0 bases from V and 4 bases from J, the junction contained 5 bases not matched to a gene. This chain's CDR3 is CASSIETGEWNQPQHF. In DNA form, the CDR3 reads TGTGCCAGTAGTATAGAGACAGGGGAGTGGAATCAGCCCCAGCATTTT. Supplemented by reference TRBV19 and TRBJ1-5, the full variable domain reads DGGITQSPKYLFRKEGQNVTLSCEQNLNHDAMYWYRQDPGQGLRLIYYSQIVNDFQKGDIAEGYSVSREKKESFPLTVTSAQKNPTAFYLCASSIETGEWNQPQHFGDGTRLSIL.

Comments on this clone: This sample also contains other DNA sequences that code for the same CDR3. The chain links TRBV7-6 to TRBJ2-5; D is ambiguous. The CDR3 runs 12 residues. Looked up from germline, CDR1 is SGHVS and CDR2 is FNYEAQ. Trimming cost V 0 bases and J 4 bases, with 3 bases left between them. Here the CDR3 reads CASSLALETQYF. The DNA for the CDR3 is TGTGCCAGCAGCTTAGCGCTAGAGACCCAGTACTTC.

The chain combines TRBV28 with TRBJ1-2; weak D call: TRBD1 (6 bases). Trimming stripped 6 bases from V and 8 bases from J, with 16 bases between. CDR1 is MDHEN, CDR2 SYDVKM, per germline. CDR3 size: 13 residues. The CDR3 region has the DNA TGTGCCAGCAGAAATACAGGGTCGGGCGGCTACACCTTC. The encoded protein is CASRNTGSGGYTF.

The CDR3 is CASSTPGLARTDTQYF. CDR3 coding DNA: TGTGCCAGCAGTACGCCGGGACTAGCAAGGACAGATACGCAGTATTTT. V usage is TRBV27 and J usage is TRBJ2-3; 9 bases line up with TRBD2. CDR1 and CDR2 (germline): MNHEY, SMNVEV (reference sequence). The V segment lost 5 bases and the J segment 3 bases; nucleotides outside the gene matches: 9. The CDR3 has 16 residues.

The table lists this clone with a count of one. The genes are TRBV2 and TRBJ2-5, with D perhaps TRBD1 or TRBD2 (6 bases each). V shed 1 base and J shed 8 bases, with 14 bases lying between them. Germline values: CDR1 SNHLY, CDR2 FYNNEI. CDR3 length: 14 amino acids. DNA of the CDR3: TGTGCCAGCAGTGAAGGGACACCCGGGGGCACCCAGTACTTC. It yields the protein CASSEGTPGGTQYF.

This clone has only one observation. V gene TRBV27 combines with J gene TRBJ2-5; D may match TRBD1 or TRBD2 (5 bases each). This CDR3 has 15 amino acids. CDR1 is MNHEY and CDR2 is SMNVEV in the germline V gene (reference sequence). V was clipped by 5 bases and J by 4 bases, with 17 bases between them. This CDR3 is CASSPLGLRGETQYF. CDR3 in DNA: TGTGCCAGCAGTCCTTTGGGGTTGAGGGGAGAGACCCAGTACTTC.

This clone has just one count. J is TRBJ2-5 and V is TRBV30; D uncertain. This CDR3 contains 15 residues. Per the germline V gene, CDR1 is GTSNPN and CDR2 is SVGIG (reference sequence). Trimming took 0 bases from V and 5 from J, leaving 16 bases between them. CDR3 DNA sequence: TGTGCCTGGAGTGTAGGTCCGGGTGGCTATGAGACCCAGTACTTC. Residues: CAWSVGPGGYETQYF.

This clone has a handful of counts. The V call is TRBV15, the J call TRBJ1-1; D is unresolved. Trimming cost V 6 bases and J 4 bases, with 12 bases left between them. CDR1 and CDR2 from the germline V gene are LNHNV and YYDKDF (reference sequence). This CDR3 has 13 residues. CDR3 in amino acids: CATRSEDTTEAFF. The CDR3 bases are TGTGCCACCAGGTCGGAAGACACCACTGAAGCTTTCTTT.

The V and J genes are TRBV28 and TRBJ2-7; D may match TRBD1 or TRBD2 (5 bases each). The V end was cut by 7 bases, the J end by 1 base, with 14 bases between. CDR1 is MDHEN, CDR2 SYDVKM, per germline. The CDR3 spans 14 residues. This CDR3 is CASKPGTLSYEQYF. CDR3 in DNA: TGTGCCAGCAAACCAGGGACCCTGTCCTACGAGCAGTACTTC.

This clone was observed a few times. CDR3 DNA sequence: TGCAGCGTTGAACAGGTTTTTTACACCTTC. Amino acids: CSVEQVFYTF. The rearrangement links TRBV29-1 to TRBJ1-2; the D is unclear. CDR1 is SQVTM, CDR2 ANQGSEA, per germline. V was pared by 2 bases and J by 11 bases, with 9 bases between. The CDR3 is 10 amino acids. The variable domain in full, with the rest retrieved from reference TRBV29-1 and TRBJ1-2, is SAVISQKPSRDICQRGTSLTIQCQVDSQVTMMFWYRQQPGQSLTLIATANQGSEATYESGFVIDKFPISRPNLTFSTLTVSNMSPEDSSIYLCSVEQVFYTFGSGTRLTVV.

The chain recombines TRBV6-5 with TRBJ1-1; possible D gene TRBD1, 5 bases. The CDR3 length is 15 residues. V was clipped by 5 bases and J by 3 bases, with 16 bases between them. The V gene's germline CDR1 is MNHEY and CDR2 SVGAGI. CDR3 nucleotide sequence: TGTGCCAGCAGTCCTTGGGGCATTACACACACTGAAGCTTTCTTT. Translating it yields CASSPWGITHTEAFF.

The genes are TRBV11-2 and TRBJ2-5, with 11 nucleotides matching TRBD1. Trimming took 6 bases from V and 1 from J; bases not matched to a gene: 4. In germline, CDR1 is SGHAT, CDR2 FQNNGV. The CDR3 has 15 residues. The CDR3 nucleotides read TGTGCCAGCAGTACCGGGACAGGGGGCCAAGAGACCCAGTACTTC. Protein: CASSTGTGGQETQYF.

This chain uses TRBV12-2 with TRBJ2-6; the D call of TRBD2 is as the table states it, not checked on the DNA. TRBV12-2 counts as a pseudogene. The CDR3 contains 18 residues. The CDR3 sequence is CASRPLEDVTPGANVLTF. CDR3 DNA: TGTGCAAGTCGCCCCCTGGAGGACGTTACGCCTGGGGCCAACGTCCTGACTTTC.